This paragraph reports one TCR beta chain. The repertoire was sequenced with immunoSEQ multiplex PCR; TCRdb's copy has only in-frame clones and lacks some. The sample has around 560,000 clones, around 96% seen once. The sample comes from a study of shared clonotypes between healthy human individuals. V lost 4 bases and J lost 2; bases outside the gene matches: 6. Germline CDR1 is SGHRS and CDR2 is YFSETQ. The CDR3 covers 15 residues. The naive CD8 subset, CD45RO-negative cells positively selected for CCR7, excluded terminally differentiated effector memory CD45RA+ cells. The sample taken for sequencing was naive CD8+ T cells sorted from blood. The clonotype was recovered from a woman in her 30s in good health. The rearrangement joins TRBV5-1 to TRBJ2-1, with 7 bases aligning to TRBD1. CDR3 sequence (DNA): TGCGCCAGCAGCGTCGGGACAGAAGCCTACAATGAGCAGTTCTTC. Translated, it gives CASSVGTEAYNEQFF.